This is a list of T cell receptor beta chains from one sample in a study of CD8 T cells in Susac syndrome. TCRdb re-analysed the immunoSEQ multiplex PCR reads in MiXCR, keeping a single row per CDR3 protein. Of around 200,000 distinct CDR3 sequences detected, 95% appear once; the ten largest clones hold 0.082%. The sequenced sample was CD4+ T cells from PBMCs. Source of these receptors: a human donor with multiple sclerosis. Each CDR3 is given with its conserved first and last residue. The order of the fields is clone size, J gene, CDR3 length, D gene, V gene, CDR3 protein, CDR3 DNA. A D gene is named only where the DNA matches it firmly. Size is stated for part of the rows, as once, few or many counts, or as a class when the clone is expanded.

.	TRBJ1-2	11	.	TRBV30	CAWSVLKGYTF	TGTGCCTGGAGTGTACTAAAGGGCTACACCTTC
.	TRBJ2-2	15	TRBD1	TRBV10-3	CAIRPGQGGTGELFF	TGTGCCATCAGACCGGGACAGGGCGGCACCGGGGAGCTGTTTTTT
.	TRBJ2-7	11	.	TRBV20-1	CSAGDRYEQYF	TGCAGTGCTGGCGACAGGTACGAGCAGTACTTC
.	TRBJ1-1	12	.	TRBV20-1	CSASPWNTEAFF	TGCAGTGCTAGTCCCTGGAACACTGAAGCTTTCTTT
once	TRBJ2-5	15	.	TRBV14	CASSRDRAGLETQYF	TGTGCCAGCAGCCGGGACAGAGCGGGATTAGAGACCCAGTACTTC
.	TRBJ2-3	13	.	TRBV7-9	CASSLEPLISQYF	TGTGCCAGCAGCTTAGAGCCCCTGATTTCGCAGTATTTT
once	TRBJ2-5	14	.	TRBV2	CASSERRGYETQYF	TGTGCCAGCAGTGAAAGGAGGGGTTACGAGACCCAGTACTTC
.	TRBJ1-2	14	TRBD1	TRBV7-9	CASSLRTGADGYTF	TGTGCCAGCAGCCTAAGGACAGGGGCGGATGGCTACACCTTC
.	TRBJ1-5	14	.	TRBV4-2	CASSHGSSGQPQHF	TGTGCCAGCAGCCACGGGTCCTCAGGTCAGCCCCAGCATTTT
.	TRBJ2-7	13	.	TRBV6-5	CASSSLGPYEQYF	TGTGCCAGCAGTTCGCTCGGCCCCTACGAGCAGTACTTC
.	TRBJ2-5	14	.	TRBV20-1	CSAPKGGPKETQYF	TGCAGTGCACCGAAAGGCGGCCCGAAGGAGACCCAGTACTTC
.	TRBJ2-7	12	.	TRBV28	CASRTQPYEQYF	TGTGCCAGCAGGACACAGCCCTACGAGCAGTACTTC
.	TRBJ1-4	14	.	TRBV13	CASSLTRRLEKLFF	TGTGCCAGCAGCTTAACCCGGAGGCTTGAAAAACTGTTTTTT
.	TRBJ1-1	15	.	TRBV2	CASRGENLMNTEAFF	TGTGCCAGCAGGGGAGAGAACCTCATGAACACTGAAGCTTTCTTT
.	TRBJ1-2	16	TRBD1	TRBV12-3/TRBV12-4	CASSLARLDRGGGYTF	TGTGCCAGCAGTTTAGCGCGGTTGGACAGGGGAGGTGGCTACACCTTC
.	TRBJ2-3	13	.	TRBV12-3/TRBV12-4	CASTISGTDTQYF	TGTGCCTCCACGATTAGCGGCACAGATACGCAGTATTTT
.	TRBJ2-5	16	.	TRBV7-8	CASSSQGRAGQETQYF	TGTGCCAGCAGCTCTCAGGGCAGGGCGGGCCAAGAGACCCAGTACTTC
once	TRBJ2-7	12	TRBD1	TRBV2	CASSTGGYEQYF	TGTGCCAGCAGTACAGGGGGATACGAGCAGTACTTC
few	TRBJ2-2	15	TRBD1	TRBV13	CASSPTGANTGELFF	TGTGCCAGCAGTCCCACAGGGGCGAACACCGGGGAGCTGTTTTTT
.	TRBJ1-1	16	TRBD1	TRBV3-1	CASRSFAGGLNTEAFF	TGTGCCAGCAGGTCCTTTGCAGGGGGTTTGAACACTGAAGCTTTCTTT
.	TRBJ1-3	16	.	TRBV20-1	CSARDLADGSGNTIYF	TGCAGTGCTAGAGATCTTGCCGATGGCTCTGGAAACACCATATATTTT
.	TRBJ1-2	13	.	TRBV10-3	CAISEENMGGYTF	TGTGCCATCAGTGAGGAAAACATGGGTGGCTACACCTTC
.	TRBJ1-4	13	TRBD1	TRBV20-1	CSASDQGARKLFF	TGCAGTGCTAGTGACCAGGGGGCCAGAAAACTGTTTTTT
.	TRBJ2-1	14	.	TRBV20-1	CSATSGGRPNEQFF	TGCAGTGCTACCTCCGGAGGGAGGCCCAATGAGCAGTTCTTC
.	TRBJ2-3	15	.	TRBV6-6	CAIRAGGGPTDTQYF	TGTGCCATCCGGGCGGGCGGGGGCCCCACAGATACGCAGTATTTT
.	TRBJ2-3	15	TRBD2	TRBV29-1	CSVHLTSGNTDTQYF	TGCAGCGTTCACCTGACTAGCGGGAACACAGATACGCAGTATTTT
.	TRBJ1-1	14	.	TRBV20-1	CSAMQGRVNTEAFF	TGCAGTGCTATGCAGGGGCGTGTGAACACTGAAGCTTTCTTT
.	TRBJ1-2	14	.	TRBV20-1	CSASKRESLYGYTF	TGCAGTGCCTCTAAACGGGAATCGCTATATGGCTACACCTTC
.	TRBJ1-5	15	TRBD1	TRBV12-3/TRBV12-4	CASSLEGARNQPQHF	TGTGCCAGCAGTTTAGAGGGGGCTCGCAATCAGCCCCAGCATTTT